The clone carrying this T cell receptor (beta chain) was seen only a few times. Its antigen is not identified. The sample is drawn from a study of blood T cells in healthy people across ages. Donors were systemically healthy Caucasian individuals from Russia aged roughly 6 to 100 years. Broader study findings: Expanded clonotype changes were possibly confounded by unknown donor CMV status. As naive T cell percentage varied, TCR beta diversity correlated strongly with it.

Combining a sample-barcoded 5' primer with a J-beta primer mix, a second PCR ran for 7 to 11 cycles. MiXCR was run by TCRdb on the 5' RACE reads, yielding one entry per CDR3 protein. The data show 1.8 million or so distinct CDR3 sequences, about two fifths seen once. Germline-derived CDR1 and CDR2 are MNHEY and SMNVEV (reference sequence). V shed 1 base, J shed 5 bases, and the junction held 6 bases outside the gene matches. CDR3 size: 15 residues. This chain connects TRBV27 to TRBJ2-7; 9 bases fit TRBD1. Sample: blood. This receptor was obtained from a human donor in good health. The CDR3 sequence: CASSLLGTGKDEQYF. The CDR3 coding sequence is TGTGCCAGCAGTTTATTGGGGACAGGGAAGGACGAGCAGTACTTC.